The text below deals with one TCR beta chain. Its specificity is unknown. The sample belongs to a study of cytomegalovirus exposure and HLA in healthy donors. Study results and limitations: Later analysis showed most CMV-associated TCR beta chains appearing HLA-restricted.

V shed 5 bases and J 4 bases; nucleotides not matched to a gene: 5. The CDR3 is made up of 14 amino acids. Germline-derived CDR1 and CDR2 are MNHNY and SVGAGI (reference sequence). The PCR contained 60 Vbeta and 13 Jbeta primers. Produced via immunoSEQ multiplex PCR; TCRdb's table is partial and in-frame only. Among some 120,000 clones listed, roughly 9% were seen once. Sequencing input: PBMCs. The clonotype was recovered from a woman aged 40 to 49 in good health and CMV-seropositive. This sequence joins TRBV6-6 and TRBJ2-5; 9 bases agree with TRBD1. CDR3 sequence (DNA): TGTGCCAGCAGTCCCGGGACAGGGCGAGAGACCCAGTACTTC. Translated, it gives CASSPGTGRETQYF.